The sample holds one count of the clone carrying this T cell receptor beta chain. The antigen is unknown. Sequencing used immunoSEQ multiplex PCR; TCRdb keeps in-frame clones, though not all of them. The repertoire holds 95,000 to 120,000 clones, with about 70% as singletons. The CDR3 loop spans 15 amino acids. Germline assignment: CDR1 MNHEY and CDR2 SVGAGI. V lost 4 bases and J lost 0, with 7 bases in between. The sample belongs to a study of shared clonotypes between healthy human individuals. Study-wide results and caveats: In having few donors, the study represented limited genetic and exposure-history diversity. Measured sharing among donors was expected to vary with sequencing depth. The study generally estimated greater richness for naive than memory subsets.

The CD8 memory fraction combined CD45RO+ cells with TemRA cells (CCR7-negative CD45RA+). The chain links TRBV6-5 to TRBJ2-6; D ambiguous. The origin of this receptor is a woman younger than 45 in good health. The sequenced sample was memory CD8+ T cells sorted from blood. Sample subset: CD45RO+ cells pooled with CCR7-negative TemRA cells. Written as DNA, the CDR3 is TGTGCCAGCAGTTTTAGAGACTCTGGGGCCAACGTCCTGACTTTC. It specifies CASSFRDSGANVLTF.